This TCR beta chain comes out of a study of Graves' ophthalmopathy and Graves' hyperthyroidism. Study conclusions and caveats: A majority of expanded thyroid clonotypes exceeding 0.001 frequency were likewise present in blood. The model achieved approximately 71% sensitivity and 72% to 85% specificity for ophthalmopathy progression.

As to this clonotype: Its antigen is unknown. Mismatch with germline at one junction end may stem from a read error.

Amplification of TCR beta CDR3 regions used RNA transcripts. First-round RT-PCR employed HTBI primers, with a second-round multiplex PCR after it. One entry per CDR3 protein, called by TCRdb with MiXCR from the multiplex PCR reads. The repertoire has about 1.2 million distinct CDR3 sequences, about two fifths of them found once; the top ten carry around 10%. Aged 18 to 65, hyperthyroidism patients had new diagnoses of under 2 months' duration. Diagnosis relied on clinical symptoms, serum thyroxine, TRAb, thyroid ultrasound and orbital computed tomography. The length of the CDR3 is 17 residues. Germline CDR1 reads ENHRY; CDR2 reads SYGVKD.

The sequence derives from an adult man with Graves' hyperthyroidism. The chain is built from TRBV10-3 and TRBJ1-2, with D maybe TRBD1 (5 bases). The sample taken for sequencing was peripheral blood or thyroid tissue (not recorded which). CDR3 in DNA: TGTGCCAGCAGTGAACTAGGGGCCACCCTAAAGATCTATGGCTACACCTTC. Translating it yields CASSELGATLKIYGYTF.